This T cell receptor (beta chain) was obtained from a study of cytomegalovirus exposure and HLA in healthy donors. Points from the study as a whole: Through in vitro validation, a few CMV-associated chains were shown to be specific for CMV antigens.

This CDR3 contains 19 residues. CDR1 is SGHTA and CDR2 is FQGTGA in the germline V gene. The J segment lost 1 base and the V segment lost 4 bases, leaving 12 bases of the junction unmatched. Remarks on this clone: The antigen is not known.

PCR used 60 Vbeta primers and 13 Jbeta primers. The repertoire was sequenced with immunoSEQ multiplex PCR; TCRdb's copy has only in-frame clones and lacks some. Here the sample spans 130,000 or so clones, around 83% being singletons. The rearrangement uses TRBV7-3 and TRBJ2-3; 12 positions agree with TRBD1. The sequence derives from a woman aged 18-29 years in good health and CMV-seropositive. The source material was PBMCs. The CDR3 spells CASSCQRDRGQNGTDTQYF. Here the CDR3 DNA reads TGTGCCAGCAGCTGCCAACGGGACAGGGGGCAGAATGGCACAGATACGCAGTATTTT.